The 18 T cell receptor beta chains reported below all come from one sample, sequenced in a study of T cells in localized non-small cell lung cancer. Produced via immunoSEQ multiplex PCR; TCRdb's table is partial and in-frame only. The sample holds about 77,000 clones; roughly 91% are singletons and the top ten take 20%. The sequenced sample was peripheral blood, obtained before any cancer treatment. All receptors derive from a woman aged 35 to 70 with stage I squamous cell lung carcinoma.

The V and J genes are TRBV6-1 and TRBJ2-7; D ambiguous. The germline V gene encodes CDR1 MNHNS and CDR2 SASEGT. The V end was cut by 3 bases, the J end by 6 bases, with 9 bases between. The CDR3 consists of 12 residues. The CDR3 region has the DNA TGTGCCAGCAGTGACAGCATAAGCGAGCAGTACTTC. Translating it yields CASSDSISEQYF.

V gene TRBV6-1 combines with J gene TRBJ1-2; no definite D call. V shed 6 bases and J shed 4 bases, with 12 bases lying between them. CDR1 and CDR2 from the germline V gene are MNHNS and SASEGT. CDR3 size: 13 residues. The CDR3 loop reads CASRVGWVYGYTF. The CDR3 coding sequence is TGTGCCAGCAGGGTAGGGTGGGTCTATGGCTACACCTTC.

CDR3 loop: CASSQSSGGFYNEQFF. CDR3 DNA sequence: TGCGCCAGCAGCCAATCTAGCGGGGGGTTTTACAATGAGCAGTTCTTC. The chain is built from TRBV4-1 and TRBJ2-1; TRBD2 matches 11 bases. The CDR3 sequence is 16 residues long. V shed 2 bases, J shed 4 bases, and the junction held 4 bases outside the gene matches. Per germline, CDR1 MGHRA and CDR2 YSYEKL.

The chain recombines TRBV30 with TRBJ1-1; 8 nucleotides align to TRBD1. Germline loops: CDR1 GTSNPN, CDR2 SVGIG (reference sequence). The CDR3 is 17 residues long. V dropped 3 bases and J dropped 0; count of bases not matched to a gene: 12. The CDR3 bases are TGTGCCTGGAGGCTAGGGACAGGAAGTTTTATGAACACTGAAGCTTTCTTT. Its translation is CAWRLGTGSFMNTEAFF.

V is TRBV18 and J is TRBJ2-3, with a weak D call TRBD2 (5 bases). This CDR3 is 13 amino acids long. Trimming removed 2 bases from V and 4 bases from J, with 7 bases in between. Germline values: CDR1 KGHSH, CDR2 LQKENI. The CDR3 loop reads CASSPRRADTQYF. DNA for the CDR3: TGTGCCAGCTCACCAAGGCGGGCAGATACGCAGTATTTT.

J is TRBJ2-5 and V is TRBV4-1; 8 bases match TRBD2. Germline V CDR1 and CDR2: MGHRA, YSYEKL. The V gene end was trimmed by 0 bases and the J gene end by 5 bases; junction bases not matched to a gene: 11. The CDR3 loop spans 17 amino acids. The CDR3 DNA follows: TGCGCCAGCAGCCAAGAGCCCCAACGGGGGGGCCGGGAGACCCAGTACTTC. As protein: CASSQEPQRGGRETQYF.

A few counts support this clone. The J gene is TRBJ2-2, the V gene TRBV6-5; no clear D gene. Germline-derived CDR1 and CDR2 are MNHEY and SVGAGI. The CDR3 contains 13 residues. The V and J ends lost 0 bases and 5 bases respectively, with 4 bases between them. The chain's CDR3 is CASSYSETGELFF. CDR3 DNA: TGTGCCAGCAGTTACTCAGAGACCGGGGAGCTGTTTTTT.

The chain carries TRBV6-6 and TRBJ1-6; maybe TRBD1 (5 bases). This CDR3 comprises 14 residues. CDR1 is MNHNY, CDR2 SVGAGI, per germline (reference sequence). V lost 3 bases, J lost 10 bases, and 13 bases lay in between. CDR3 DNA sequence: TGTGCCAGCAGTTATACGGGGGTCGGGTCACCCCTCCACTTT. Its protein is CASSYTGVGSPLHF.

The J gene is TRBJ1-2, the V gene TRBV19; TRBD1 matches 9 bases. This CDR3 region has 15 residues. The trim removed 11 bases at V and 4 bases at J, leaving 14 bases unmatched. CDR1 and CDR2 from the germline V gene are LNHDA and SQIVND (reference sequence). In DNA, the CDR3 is TGTGCCGCTTCTACAGGGGGCGGAGGATTCTATGGCTACACCTTC. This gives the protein CAASTGGGGFYGYTF.

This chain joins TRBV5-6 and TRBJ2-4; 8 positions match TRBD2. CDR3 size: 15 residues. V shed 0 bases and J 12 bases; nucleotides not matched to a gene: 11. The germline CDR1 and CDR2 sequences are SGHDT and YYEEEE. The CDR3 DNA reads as TGTGCCAGCAGCTTGGACAGCGGGGGTCGACTTTATCAGTACTTC. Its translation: CASSLDSGGRLYQYF. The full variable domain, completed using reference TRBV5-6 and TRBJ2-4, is DAGVTQSPTHLIKTRGQQVTLRCSPKSGHDTVSWYQQALGQGPQFIFQYYEEEERQRGNFPDRFSGHQFPNYSSELNVNALLLGDSALYLCASSLDSGGRLYQYFGAGTRLSVL.

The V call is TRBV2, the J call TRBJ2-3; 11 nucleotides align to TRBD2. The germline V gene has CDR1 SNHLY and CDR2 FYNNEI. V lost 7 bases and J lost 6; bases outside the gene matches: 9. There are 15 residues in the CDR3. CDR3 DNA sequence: TGTGCCAGCATGCTCCTAGCGGGGGGCGCTGATACGCAGTATTTT. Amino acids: CASMLLAGGADTQYF.

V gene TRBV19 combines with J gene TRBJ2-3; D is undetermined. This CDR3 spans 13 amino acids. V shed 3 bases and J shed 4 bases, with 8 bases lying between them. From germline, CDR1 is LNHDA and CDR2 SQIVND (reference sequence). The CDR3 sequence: CASSIGPSDTQYF. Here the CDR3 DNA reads TGTGCCAGTAGTATCGGACCTTCAGATACGCAGTATTTT.

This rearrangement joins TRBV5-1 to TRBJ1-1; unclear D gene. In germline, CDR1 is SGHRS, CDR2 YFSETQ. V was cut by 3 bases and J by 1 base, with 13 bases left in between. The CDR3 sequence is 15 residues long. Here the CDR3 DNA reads TGCGCCAGCAGCTATAACCCAAGTACGAACACTGAAGCTTTCTTT. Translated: CASSYNPSTNTEAFF.

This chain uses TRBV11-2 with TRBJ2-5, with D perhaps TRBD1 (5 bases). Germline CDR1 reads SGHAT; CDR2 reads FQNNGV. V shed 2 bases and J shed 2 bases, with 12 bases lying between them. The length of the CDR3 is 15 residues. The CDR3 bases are TGTGCCAGCAGCTTATCTCTGGCAGGGCAAGAGACCCAGTACTTC. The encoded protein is CASSLSLAGQETQYF.

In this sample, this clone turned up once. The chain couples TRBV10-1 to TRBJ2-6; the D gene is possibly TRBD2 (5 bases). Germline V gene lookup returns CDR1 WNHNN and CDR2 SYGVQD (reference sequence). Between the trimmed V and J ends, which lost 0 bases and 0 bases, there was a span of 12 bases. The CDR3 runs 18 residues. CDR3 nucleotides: TGCGCCAGCAGTGAGTCCGGCGGAGGAAGCTCTGGGGCCAACGTCCTGACTTTC. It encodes CASSESGGGSSGANVLTF.

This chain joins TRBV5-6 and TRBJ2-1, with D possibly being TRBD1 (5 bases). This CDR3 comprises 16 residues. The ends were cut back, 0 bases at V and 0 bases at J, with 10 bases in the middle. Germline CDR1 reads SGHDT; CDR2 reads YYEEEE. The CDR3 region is CASSLGGGSSYNEQFF. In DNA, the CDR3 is TGTGCCAGCAGCTTGGGGGGCGGCAGCTCCTACAATGAGCAGTTCTTC.

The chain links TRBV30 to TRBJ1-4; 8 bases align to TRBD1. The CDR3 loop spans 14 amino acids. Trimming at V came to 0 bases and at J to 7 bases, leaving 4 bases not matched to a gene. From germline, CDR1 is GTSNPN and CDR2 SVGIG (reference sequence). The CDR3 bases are TGTGCCTGGAGTGTAGGGACAGGAATTGAAAAACTGTTTTTT. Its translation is CAWSVGTGIEKLFF.

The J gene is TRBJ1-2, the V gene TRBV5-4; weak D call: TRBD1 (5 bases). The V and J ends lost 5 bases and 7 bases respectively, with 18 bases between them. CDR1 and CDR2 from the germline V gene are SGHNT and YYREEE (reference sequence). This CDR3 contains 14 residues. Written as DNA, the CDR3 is TGTGCCAGCAGGTCGGCGGGGGTGGTGTCTGGCTACACCTTC. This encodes CASRSAGVVSGYTF.